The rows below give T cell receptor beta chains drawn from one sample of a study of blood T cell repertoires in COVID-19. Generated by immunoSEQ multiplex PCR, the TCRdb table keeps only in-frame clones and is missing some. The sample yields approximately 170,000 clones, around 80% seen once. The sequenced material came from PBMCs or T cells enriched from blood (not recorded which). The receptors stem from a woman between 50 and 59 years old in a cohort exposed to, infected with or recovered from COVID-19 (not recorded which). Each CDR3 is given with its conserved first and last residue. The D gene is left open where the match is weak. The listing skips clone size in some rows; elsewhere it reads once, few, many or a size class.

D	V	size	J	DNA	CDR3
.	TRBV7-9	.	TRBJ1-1	TGTGCCAGCAGCCCCGGACTCCCAAACACTGAAGCTTTCTTT	CASSPGLPNTEAFF
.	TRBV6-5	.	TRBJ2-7	TGTACCTCTGCCCCGACTGAAAACTACGAGCAGTACTTC	CTSAPTENYEQYF
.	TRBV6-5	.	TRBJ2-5	TGTGCCAGCACCCAGAACCAAGAGACCCAGTACTTC	CASTQNQETQYF
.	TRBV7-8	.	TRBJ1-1	TGTGCCAGCAGCTTAGCGCTCCAGGGGAGCACTGAAGCTTTCTTT	CASSLALQGSTEAFF
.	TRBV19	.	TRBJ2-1	TGTGCCAGTAGCGACCCGGGACTCACTCGCGGGTATGAGCAGTTCTTC	CASSDPGLTRGYEQFF
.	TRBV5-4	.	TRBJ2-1	TGTGCCAGCAGCTTGGCGACAGGCTCCTACAATGAGCAGTTCTTC	CASSLATGSYNEQFF
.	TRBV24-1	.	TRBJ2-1	TGTGCCACCAGTGATTTGAGTCCCGCGTCATACAATGAGCAGTTCTTC	CATSDLSPASYNEQFF
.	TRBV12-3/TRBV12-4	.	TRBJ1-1	TGTGCCAGCAGTCCCCCACCGGCTGAAGCTTTCTTT	CASSPPPAEAFF
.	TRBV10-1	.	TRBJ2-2	TGCGCCAGCAGTGCCGGGAGCCTGGCCGGGGAGCTGTTTTTT	CASSAGSLAGELFF
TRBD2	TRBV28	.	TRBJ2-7	TGTGCCTCAGCGGGGGGGATCCACGAGCAGTACTTC	CASAGGIHEQYF
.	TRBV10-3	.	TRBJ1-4	TGTGCCATAGGTCCAGGGGCTAATGAAAAACTGTTTTTT	CAIGPGANEKLFF
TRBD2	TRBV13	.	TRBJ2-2	TGTGCCAGCAGCAACCGGGGAGGGGCCACCGGGGAGCTGTTTTTT	CASSNRGGATGELFF
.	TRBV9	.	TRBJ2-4	TGTGCCAGCAGCGTAGCCGCTACAGGGCTAGCCAAAAACATTCAGTACTTC	CASSVAATGLAKNIQYF
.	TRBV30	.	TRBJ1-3	TGTGCCTTCGTTAGGGGCACCTTCTCTGGAAACACCATATATTTT	CAFVRGTFSGNTIYF
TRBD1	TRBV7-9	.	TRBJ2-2	TGTGCCAGCAGCCCCGGGACAGGGGGCGCATGGGCGAACACCGGGGAGCTGTTTTTT	CASSPGTGGAWANTGELFF
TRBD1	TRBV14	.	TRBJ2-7	TGTGCCAGCAGCCAAAGCCTGGGACAGTGGGACTACGAGCAGTACTTC	CASSQSLGQWDYEQYF
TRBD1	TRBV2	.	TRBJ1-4	TGTGCCATCACAAGACAGGGCCCCGAGTCCCTTAATGAAAAACTGTTTTTT	CAITRQGPESLNEKLFF
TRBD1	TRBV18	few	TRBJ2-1	TGTGCCAGCTCACCTACTACGACAGGGGGCAATGAGCAGTTCTTC	CASSPTTTGGNEQFF
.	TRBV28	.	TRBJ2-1	TGTGCCAGCAGTGACAGGAGTTCCTACAATGAGCAGTTCTTC	CASSDRSSYNEQFF
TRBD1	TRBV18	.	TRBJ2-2	TGTGCCAGCTCACCATGGACAGGGTCCACCGGGGAGCTGTTTTTT	CASSPWTGSTGELFF
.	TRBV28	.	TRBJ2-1	TGTGCCACCTCCTCTAGCGTCAGCTCCTACAATGAGCAGTTCTTC	CATSSSVSSYNEQFF
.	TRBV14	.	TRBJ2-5	TGTGCCAGCAGCCATATAACTCTAGGTTGGAGAGAGACCCAGTACTTC	CASSHITLGWRETQYF
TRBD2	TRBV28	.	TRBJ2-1	TGTGCCAGCAGCCCCTCAGCGGGGGGTAACAATGAGCAGTTCTTC	CASSPSAGGNNEQFF
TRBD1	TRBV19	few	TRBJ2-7	TGTGCCAGTAGTATCCAGTCCGGGACAGGAGTATCCTACGAGCAGTACTTC	CASSIQSGTGVSYEQYF
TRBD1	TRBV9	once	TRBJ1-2	TGTGCCAGCAGCCCCGGGACAGCATATGGCTACACCTTC	CASSPGTAYGYTF
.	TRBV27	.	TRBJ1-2	TGTGCCAGCAGATCAATCGGTGTCGAGATAGGCTACACCTTC	CASRSIGVEIGYTF